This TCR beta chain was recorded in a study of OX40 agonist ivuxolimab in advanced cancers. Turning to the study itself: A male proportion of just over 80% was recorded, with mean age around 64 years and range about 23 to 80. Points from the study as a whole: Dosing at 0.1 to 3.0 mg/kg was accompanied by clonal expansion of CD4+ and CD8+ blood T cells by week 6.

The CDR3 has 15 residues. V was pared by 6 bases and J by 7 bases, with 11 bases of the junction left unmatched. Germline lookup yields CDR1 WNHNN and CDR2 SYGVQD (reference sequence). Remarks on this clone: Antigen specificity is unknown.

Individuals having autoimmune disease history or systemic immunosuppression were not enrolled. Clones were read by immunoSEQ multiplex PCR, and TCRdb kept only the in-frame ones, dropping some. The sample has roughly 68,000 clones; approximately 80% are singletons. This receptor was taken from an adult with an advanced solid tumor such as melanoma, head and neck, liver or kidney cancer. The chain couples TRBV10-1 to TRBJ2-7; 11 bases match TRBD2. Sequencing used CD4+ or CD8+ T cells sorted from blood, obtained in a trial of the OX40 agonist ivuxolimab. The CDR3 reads CASRDALAGVWEQYF. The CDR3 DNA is TGCGCCAGCAGGGACGCACTAGCGGGAGTATGGGAGCAGTACTTC.